The 16 T cell receptor beta chains given below trace back to one sample, sequenced in a study of CXCR3-negative and CXCR3-positive naive CD8 T cells. Whole-study findings and limits: Higher TRB CDR3 hydrophobicity marked CXCR3-positive naive cells relative to CXCR3-negative naive cells.

Antigens of these TCRs are unknown. Via 5' RACE with UMI labels, TRB cDNA libraries were prepared. After re-calling the 5' RACE reads, TCRdb lists one entry per CDR3 protein, DNA absent. This table lists 100,000 or so distinct CDR3 sequences. Sequenced input: naive CXCR3+ CD8+ T cells from blood. Described subset: CD45RO-CCR7+CD27+CD95- naive CD8+ T cells expressing CXCR3 (TNR3+). The receptors originated from a human donor in good health. Some clones in this sample may be carry-over from other donors' samples.

The V call is TRBV12-3 or TRBV12-4, the J call TRBJ1-6; TCRdb outputs TRBD1, but without DNA this stays unchecked. There are 18 residues in the CDR3. The CDR3 region is CASSFSAGAGVNNSPLHF.

The chain recombines TRBV4-3 with TRBJ2-3; without DNA, the TCRdb call of TRBD1 cannot be checked. Per germline, CDR1 LGHNA and CDR2 YSLEER. This CDR3 is built from 16 residues. This CDR3 reads CASSQDPGRGPDTQYF.

The rearrangement links TRBV29-1 to TRBJ1-1; with no DNA, the TCRdb D assignment of TRBD1 cannot be verified. Germline assignment: CDR1 SQVTM and CDR2 ANQGSEA. This CDR3 comprises 13 residues. The CDR3 region is CSVLTAMNTEAFF.

The chain combines TRBV6-6 with TRBJ2-5; TCRdb outputs TRBD2, but without DNA this stays unchecked. The CDR3 consists of 19 residues. CDR1 and CDR2 (germline): MNHNY, SVGAGI (reference sequence). CDR3 protein: CASSAGLLAGGPERETQYF.

J is TRBJ2-7 and V is TRBV28; TCRdb indicates TRBD1, and absent DNA this call remains unverified. The CDR3 runs to 15 residues. Germline V gives CDR1 MDHEN, CDR2 SYDVKM. This CDR3 reads CASSLQGDGNYEQYF.

The rearrangement links TRBV9 to TRBJ2-5; the TCRdb D gene call, TRBD2, has no DNA to confirm it. The CDR3 sequence is 18 residues long. CDR1 and CDR2 from the germline V gene are SGDLS and YYNGEE. The CDR3 region is CASSSRLAGEESQETQYF.

CDR3 amino acids: CASRRDRNTGELFF. The V and J genes are TRBV4-1 and TRBJ2-2. The germline V gene encodes CDR1 MGHRA and CDR2 YSYEKL. CDR3 size: 14 residues.

The chain joins TRBV28 to TRBJ2-1; TCRdb returns TRBD1, unconfirmable since there is no DNA. The germline CDR1 and CDR2 sequences are MDHEN and SYDVKM. CDR3 length: 13 residues. Here the CDR3 reads CASSPYSYNEQFF.

The chain joins TRBV4-1 to TRBJ2-1; lacking DNA, the TRBD2 call made by TCRdb goes unchecked. The germline V gene encodes CDR1 MGHRA and CDR2 YSYEKL. The CDR3 has 15 amino acids. The CDR3: CASSQGLAGFNEQFF.

The V gene is TRBV10-3, the J gene TRBJ2-1; TCRdb indicates TRBD1, and absent DNA this call remains unverified. There are 13 residues in the CDR3. Looked up from germline, CDR1 is ENHRY and CDR2 is SYGVKD. This chain's CDR3 is CAISENAGREQFF.

J is TRBJ2-3 and V is TRBV5-1. The length of the CDR3 is 12 residues. Germline values: CDR1 SGHRS, CDR2 YFSETQ. CDR3: CASSLEEGTQYF.

V gene TRBV21-1 combines with J gene TRBJ1-1; no DNA is available, so the TRBD1 call from TCRdb remains unchecked. TRBV21-1 is listed as a pseudogene. CDR3 length: 20 residues. The CDR3 spells CASSKGETGISLEANTEAFF.

This chain links TRBV4-3 with TRBJ2-1; without DNA, the TCRdb call of TRBD2 cannot be checked. Per germline, CDR1 LGHNA and CDR2 YSLEER. The CDR3 length is 16 residues. CDR3 residues: CASSHLSGGLYNEQFF.

The J gene is TRBJ2-7, the V gene TRBV28; TCRdb gives TRBD1 as the D gene, but with no DNA this cannot be confirmed. From germline, CDR1 is MDHEN and CDR2 SYDVKM. The CDR3 length is 16 residues. The CDR3 here is CASSFRPNAPSYEQYF.

The genes are TRBV28 and TRBJ2-5; the TRBD1 assignment by TCRdb is unverifiable without DNA. The germline V gene encodes CDR1 MDHEN and CDR2 SYDVKM. The CDR3 extends over 12 amino acids. The CDR3 loop reads CASRPVIETQYF.

The chain joins TRBV12-3 or TRBV12-4 to TRBJ2-7; TCRdb's D call, TRBD2, is unchecked because there is no DNA. The CDR3 contains 12 residues. This CDR3 reads CASGLASYEQYF.